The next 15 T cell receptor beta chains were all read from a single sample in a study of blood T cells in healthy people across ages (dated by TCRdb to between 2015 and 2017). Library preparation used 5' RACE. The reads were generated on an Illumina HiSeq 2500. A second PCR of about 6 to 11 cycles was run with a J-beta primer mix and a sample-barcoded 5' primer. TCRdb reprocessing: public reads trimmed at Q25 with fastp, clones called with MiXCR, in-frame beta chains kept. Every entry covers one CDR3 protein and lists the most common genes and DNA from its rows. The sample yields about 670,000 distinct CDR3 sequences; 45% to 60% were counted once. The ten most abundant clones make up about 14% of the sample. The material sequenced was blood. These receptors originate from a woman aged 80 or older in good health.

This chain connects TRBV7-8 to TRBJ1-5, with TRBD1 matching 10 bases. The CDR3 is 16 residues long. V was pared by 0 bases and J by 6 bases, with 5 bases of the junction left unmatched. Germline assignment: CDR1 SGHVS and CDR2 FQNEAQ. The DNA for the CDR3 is TGTGCCAGCAGCTTAGCGGGACAGGGGATTACTCAGCCCCAGCATTTT. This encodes CASSLAGQGITQPQHF.

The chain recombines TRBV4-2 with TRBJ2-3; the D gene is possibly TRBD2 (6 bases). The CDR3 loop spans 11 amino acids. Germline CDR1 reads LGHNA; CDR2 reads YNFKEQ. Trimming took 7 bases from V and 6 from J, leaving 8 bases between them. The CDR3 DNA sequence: TGTGCCAGCACGGAGGGGGATACGCAGTATTTT. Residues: CASTEGDTQYF.

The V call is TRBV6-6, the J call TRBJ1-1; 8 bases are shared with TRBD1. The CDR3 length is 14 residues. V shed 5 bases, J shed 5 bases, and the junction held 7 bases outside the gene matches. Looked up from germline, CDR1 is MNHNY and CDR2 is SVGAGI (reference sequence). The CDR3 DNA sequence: TGTGCCAGCAGTCCGACAGGGGCTTATACTGAAGCTTTCTTT. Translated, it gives CASSPTGAYTEAFF.

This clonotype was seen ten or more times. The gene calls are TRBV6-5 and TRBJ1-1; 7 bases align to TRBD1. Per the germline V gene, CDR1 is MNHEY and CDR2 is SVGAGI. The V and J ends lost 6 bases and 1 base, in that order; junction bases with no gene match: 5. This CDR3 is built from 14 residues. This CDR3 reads CASRKQGRNTEAFF. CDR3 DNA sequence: TGTGCCAGCAGGAAACAGGGGAGGAACACTGAAGCTTTCTTT.

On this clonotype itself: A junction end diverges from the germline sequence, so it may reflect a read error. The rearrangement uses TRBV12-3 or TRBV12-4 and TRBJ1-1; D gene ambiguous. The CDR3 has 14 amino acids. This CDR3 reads CVSSLAGIGTEAFF. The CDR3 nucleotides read TGTGTCAGCAGTTTAGCGGGGATAGGCACTGAAGCTTTCTTT.

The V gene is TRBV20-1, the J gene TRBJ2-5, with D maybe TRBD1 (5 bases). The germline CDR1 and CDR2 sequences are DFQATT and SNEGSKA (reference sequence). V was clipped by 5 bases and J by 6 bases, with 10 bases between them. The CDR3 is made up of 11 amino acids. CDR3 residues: CSADSHKTQYF. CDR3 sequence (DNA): TGCAGTGCTGACAGTCACAAGACCCAGTACTTC.

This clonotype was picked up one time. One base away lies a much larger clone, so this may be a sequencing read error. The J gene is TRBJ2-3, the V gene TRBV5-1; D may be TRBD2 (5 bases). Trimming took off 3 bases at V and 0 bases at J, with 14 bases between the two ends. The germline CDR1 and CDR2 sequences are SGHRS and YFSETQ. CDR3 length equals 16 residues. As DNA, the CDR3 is TGCGCCAGCAGCTCGGAACCTAGCCCTAGCACAGATACGCAGTATTTT. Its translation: CASSSEPSPSTDTQYF.

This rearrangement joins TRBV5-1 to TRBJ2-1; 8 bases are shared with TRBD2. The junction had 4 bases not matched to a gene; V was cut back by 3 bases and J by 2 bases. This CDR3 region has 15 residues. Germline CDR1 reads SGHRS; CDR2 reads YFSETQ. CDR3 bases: TGCGCCAGCAGCTATATCGGGAGGGCCTACAATGAGCAGTTCTTC. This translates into CASSYIGRAYNEQFF.

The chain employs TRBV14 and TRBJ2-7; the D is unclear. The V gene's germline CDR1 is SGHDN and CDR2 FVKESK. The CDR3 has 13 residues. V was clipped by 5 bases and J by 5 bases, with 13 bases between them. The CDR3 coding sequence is TGTGCCAGCAGCTCAGACTTCGCCCACGAGCAGTACTTC. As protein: CASSSDFAHEQYF.

The CDR3 DNA follows: TGTGCCATCACCACAGAGGGGCGAGATGGCTACACCTTC. It codes for CAITTEGRDGYTF. The chain is built from TRBV10-3 and TRBJ1-2, with D possibly matching TRBD1 (5 bases). The CDR3 is 13 residues long. Germline values: CDR1 ENHRY, CDR2 SYGVKD. Trimming left V 7 bases short and J 6 bases short, with 15 bases between.

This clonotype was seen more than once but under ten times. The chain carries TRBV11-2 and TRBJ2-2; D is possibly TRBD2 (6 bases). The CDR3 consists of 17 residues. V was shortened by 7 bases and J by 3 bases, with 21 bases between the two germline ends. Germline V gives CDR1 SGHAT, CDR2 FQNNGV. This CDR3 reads CASTPNGGSWDTGELFF. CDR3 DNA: TGTGCCAGCACCCCTAACGGAGGGTCGTGGGACACCGGGGAGCTGTTTTTT.

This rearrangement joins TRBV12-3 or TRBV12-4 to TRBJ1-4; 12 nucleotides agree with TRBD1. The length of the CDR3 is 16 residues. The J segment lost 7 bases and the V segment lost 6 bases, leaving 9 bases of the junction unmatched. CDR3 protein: CASSPGQGAPFEKLFF. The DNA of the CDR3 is TGTGCCAGCAGCCCGGGACAGGGGGCGCCCTTTGAAAAACTGTTTTTT.

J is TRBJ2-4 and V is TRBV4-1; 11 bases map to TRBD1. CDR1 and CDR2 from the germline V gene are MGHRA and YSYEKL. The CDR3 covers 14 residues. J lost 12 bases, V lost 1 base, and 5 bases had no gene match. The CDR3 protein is CASSQGGDRGTQYF. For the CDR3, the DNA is TGCGCCAGCAGCCAAGGGGGGGACAGGGGGACTCAGTACTTC.

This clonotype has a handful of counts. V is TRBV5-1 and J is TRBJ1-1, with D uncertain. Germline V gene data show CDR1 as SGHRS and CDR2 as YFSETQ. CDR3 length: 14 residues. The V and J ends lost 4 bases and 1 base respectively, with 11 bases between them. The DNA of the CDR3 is TGCGCCAGCAGCATCAGAACTCCGAACACTGAAGCTTTCTTT. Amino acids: CASSIRTPNTEAFF.

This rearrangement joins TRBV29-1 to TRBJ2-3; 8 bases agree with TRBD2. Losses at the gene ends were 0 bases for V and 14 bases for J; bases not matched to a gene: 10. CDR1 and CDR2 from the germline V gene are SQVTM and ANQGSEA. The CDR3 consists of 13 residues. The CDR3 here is CSVEDALGLEGYF. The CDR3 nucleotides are TGCAGCGTTGAAGATGCCCTGGGACTAGAGGGGTATTTT.